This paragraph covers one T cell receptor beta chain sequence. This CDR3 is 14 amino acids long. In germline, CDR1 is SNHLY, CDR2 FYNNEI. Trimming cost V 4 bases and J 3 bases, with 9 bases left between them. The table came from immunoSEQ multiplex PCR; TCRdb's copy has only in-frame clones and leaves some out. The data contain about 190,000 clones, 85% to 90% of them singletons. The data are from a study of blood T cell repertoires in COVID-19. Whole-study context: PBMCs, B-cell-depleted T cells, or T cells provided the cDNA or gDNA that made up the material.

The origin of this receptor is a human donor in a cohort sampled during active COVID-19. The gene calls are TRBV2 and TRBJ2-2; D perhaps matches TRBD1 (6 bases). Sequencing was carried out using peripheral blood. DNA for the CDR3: TGTGCCAGCAGTGCCAGACAGGACACCGGGGAGCTGTTTTTT. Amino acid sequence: CASSARQDTGELFF.